The clone carrying this T cell receptor beta chain was recorded at least ten times. This sample is drawn from a study of low-dose radiotherapy and immunotherapy resistance in tumors. TRAV- and TRBV-specific primers were used for first-strand cDNA, which covered alpha and beta chains. The authors ran around 19 PCR cycles to amplify TCRs with a constant-region primer and V-primer adapter. TCRdb called the reads again in MiXCR, with one record for every CDR3 protein. The sample includes tens of thousands of distinct CDR3 sequences, 8% to 10% of them seen just once. Time point given: before trial treatment. Germline V gives CDR1 LGHDT, CDR2 YNNKEL (reference sequence). The CDR3 runs to 13 residues. Trimming took 2 bases from V and 5 from J, leaving 7 bases between them.

The TCR originated in a male donor with prostate cancer. The chain recombines TRBV3-1 with TRBJ2-1, with D maybe TRBD2 (5 bases). The source was PBMCs, collected before treatment. The CDR3 loop reads CASSQKRNNEQFF. The CDR3, as DNA: TGTGCCAGCAGCCAAAAGCGGAACAATGAGCAGTTCTTC.